The next 4 T cell receptor beta chains were all read from a single sample in a study of T cell repertoires in cytomegalovirus infection (dated 2019 in TCRdb). TCRdb shows the sequencer as Illumina HiSeq 1500. TCRdb applied fastp at Q25 and MiXCR to the public reads, then kept only in-frame beta chains. Merged by CDR3 protein, the rows form single entries marked with the most common genes and DNA. The table for this sample lists about 600,000 distinct CDR3 sequences; roughly a quarter of them were counted only once. The ten largest clones add up to approximately 8% of the sample. Sequenced input: CD8+ T cells from PBMCs. The receptors shown here come from a human donor in good health (CMV status not recorded). Some clones in this sample may be carry-over from other donors' samples.

This clonotype appeared a few times. This rearrangement joins TRBV5-5 to TRBJ2-7, with 10 bases matching TRBD1. Germline V gives CDR1 SGHKS, CDR2 YYEKEE (reference sequence). This CDR3 region has 15 residues. J gave up 0 bases and V 5 bases, and 5 bases lay outside the gene matches. The DNA for the CDR3 is TGTGCCAGCAGGTGGGACAGGGGCCTCTCCTACGAGCAGTACTTC. Protein product: CASRWDRGLSYEQYF.

This chain joins TRBV28 and TRBJ2-5; weak D call: TRBD1 (6 bases). Germline CDR1 is MDHEN and CDR2 is SYDVKM. Trimming removed 5 bases from V and 5 bases from J, with 18 bases in between. The CDR3 length is 15 residues. The chain's CDR3 is CASSTGFTAPETQYF. The CDR3 bases are TGTGCCAGCAGTACAGGGTTTACCGCCCCGGAGACCCAGTACTTC. Full variable domain (missing parts from reference TRBV28 and TRBJ2-5): DVKVTQSSRYLVKRTGEKVFLECVQDMDHENMFWYRQDPGLGLRLIYFSYDVKMKEKGDIPEGYSVSREKKERFSLILESASTNQTSMYLCASSTGFTAPETQYFGPGTRLLVL.

This clonotype was counted ten times or more. V is TRBV7-4 and J is TRBJ2-1; unclear D gene. The CDR3 is 12 residues long. Deletions cut 5 bases from V and 7 bases from J, with 9 bases between. The germline V gene has CDR1 SGHVT and CDR2 SQSDAQ. CDR3: CASSPQTNEQFF. In DNA, the CDR3 is TGTGCCAGCAGCCCTCAGACTAATGAGCAGTTCTTC.

The V and J genes are TRBV7-9 and TRBJ2-6, with 10 bases fitting TRBD1. Germline assignment: CDR1 SEHNR and CDR2 FQNEAQ (reference sequence). The CDR3 is 18 residues long. V lost 4 bases, J lost 0 bases, and 6 bases stayed unmatched. CDR3: CASSWDRGVSSGANVLTF. As DNA, the CDR3 is TGTGCCAGCAGCTGGGACAGGGGTGTGAGCTCTGGGGCCAACGTCCTGACTTTC. Supplemented by reference TRBV7-9 and TRBJ2-6, the full variable domain reads DTGVSQNPRHKITKRGQNVTFRCDPISEHNRLYWYRQTLGQGPEFLTYFQNEAQLEKSRLLSDRFSAERPKGSFSTLEIQRTEQGDSAMYLCASSWDRGVSSGANVLTFGAGSRLTVL.